This T cell receptor beta chain derives from a study of post-analysis software for immune sequencing data. Study-level findings and limits: When patients were compared with controls, about 5 TRBV segments were more frequent, TRBV5-6, TRBV5-1 and TRBV20-1 among them.

Built from TCR beta cDNA, the libraries had unique molecular identifiers in them. TCRdb re-called the PCR reads with MiXCR, one entry per CDR3 protein. The table shows 750,000 to 950,000 distinct CDR3 sequences, with approximately 57% occurring only once. This clonotype was picked up a small number of times. Its antigen is undetermined. The CDR3 runs to 13 residues. Trimming removed 4 bases from V and 5 bases from J; junction bases left unmatched: 5. The V gene's germline CDR1 is SEHNR and CDR2 FQNEAQ (reference sequence). The chain uses TRBV7-9 and TRBJ2-7; 7 positions agree with TRBD1. Material: blood. This sequence originates from a girl aged 5-17 years with multiple sclerosis. CDR3 sequence: CASSSWDSHEQYF. In DNA, the CDR3 is TGTGCCAGCAGCTCATGGGACAGCCACGAGCAGTACTTC.